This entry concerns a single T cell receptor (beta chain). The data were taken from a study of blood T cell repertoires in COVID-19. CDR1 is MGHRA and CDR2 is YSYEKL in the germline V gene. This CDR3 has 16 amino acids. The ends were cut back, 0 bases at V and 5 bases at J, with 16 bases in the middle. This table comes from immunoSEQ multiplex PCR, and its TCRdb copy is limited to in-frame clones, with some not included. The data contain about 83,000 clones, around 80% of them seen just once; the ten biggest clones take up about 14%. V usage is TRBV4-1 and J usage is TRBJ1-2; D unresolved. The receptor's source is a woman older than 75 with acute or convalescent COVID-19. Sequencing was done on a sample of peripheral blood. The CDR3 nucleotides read TGCGCCAGCAGCCAAGATCGTTTAGGACTGTCTTATGGCTACACCTTC. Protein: CASSQDRLGLSYGYTF.